This T cell receptor beta chain was sequenced for a study of blood T cell repertoires in COVID-19. The wider study: T cells, B-cell-depleted T cells, or PBMCs supplied cDNA or gDNA.

Profiling relied on immunoSEQ multiplex PCR, and the TCRdb table lists in-frame clones only, not all of them. The sample has 14,000 to 15,000 clones, 85% to 95% seen once. Germline V gives CDR1 SSHAT, CDR2 FNYEAQ (reference sequence). The junction had 11 bases not matched to a gene; V was cut back by 11 bases and J by 10 bases. The CDR3 consists of 13 residues. This receptor was identified in a human donor with active COVID-19. The donor label of this sample is uncertain. The chain couples TRBV7-7 to TRBJ1-6; 7 nucleotides align to TRBD1. Material for sequencing was peripheral blood. The CDR3 region is CAGDRVQGSPLHF. The CDR3 coding sequence is TGTGCCGGAGACAGGGTTCAGGGGTCACCCCTCCACTTT.